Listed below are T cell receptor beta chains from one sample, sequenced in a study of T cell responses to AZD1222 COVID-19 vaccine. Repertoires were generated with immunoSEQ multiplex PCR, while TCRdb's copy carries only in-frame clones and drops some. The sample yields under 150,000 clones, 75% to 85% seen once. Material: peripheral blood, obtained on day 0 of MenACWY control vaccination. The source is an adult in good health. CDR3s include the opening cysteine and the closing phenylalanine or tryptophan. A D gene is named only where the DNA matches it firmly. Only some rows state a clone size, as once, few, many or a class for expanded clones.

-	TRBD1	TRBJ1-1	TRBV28	CASSLRTGGLGTEAFF	TGTGCCAGCAGTTTACGGACAGGGGGCTTAGGCACTGAAGCTTTCTTT
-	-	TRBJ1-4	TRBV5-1	CASSREATNEKLFF	TGCGCCAGCAGCAGGGAAGCAACTAATGAAAAACTGTTTTTT
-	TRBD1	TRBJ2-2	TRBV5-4	CASSIPGTENTGELFF	TGTGCCAGCAGCATTCCCGGGACAGAGAACACCGGGGAGCTGTTTTTT
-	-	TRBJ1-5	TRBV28	CASSFVKNQPQHF	TGTGCCAGCAGTTTTGTAAAGAACCAGCCCCAGCATTTT
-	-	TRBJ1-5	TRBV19	CASSIMGLGRSNQPQHF	TGTGCCAGTAGTATCATGGGACTTGGTCGGAGCAATCAGCCCCAGCATTTT
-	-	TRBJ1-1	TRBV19	CASSSRGGGRKTEAFF	TGTGCCAGTAGTAGCCGGGGGGGCGGGAGAAAAACTGAAGCTTTCTTT
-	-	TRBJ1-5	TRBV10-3	CAISSNSRNQPQHF	TGTGCCATCAGCTCTAACAGCCGCAATCAGCCCCAGCATTTT
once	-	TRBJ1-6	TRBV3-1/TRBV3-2	CASSQFVQGNSPLHF	TGTGCCAGCAGCCAATTCGTCCAGGGAAATTCACCCCTCCACTTT
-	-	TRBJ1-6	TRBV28	CASSLGRMNSPLHF	TGTGCCAGCAGTTTAGGGCGGATGAATTCACCCCTCCACTTT
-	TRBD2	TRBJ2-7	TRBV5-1	CASSPRGGTYEQYF	TGCGCCAGCAGCCCCCGGGGGGGCACCTACGAGCAGTACTTC
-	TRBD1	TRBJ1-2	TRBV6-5	CASGRSGGGRDGYTF	TGTGCCAGCGGGAGGTCAGGAGGGGGCCGGGATGGCTACACCTTC
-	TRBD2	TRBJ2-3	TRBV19	CASSLGGGVDTQYF	TGTGCCAGTAGCCTCGGGGGGGGAGTAGATACGCAGTATTTT
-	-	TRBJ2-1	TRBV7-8	CASSSYRGLAYNEQFF	TGTGCCAGCAGCTCTTACAGGGGACTGGCCTACAATGAGCAGTTCTTC
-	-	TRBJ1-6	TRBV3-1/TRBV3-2	CASSQEIGGALLSPLHF	TGTGCCAGCAGCCAAGAGATTGGAGGGGCCCTCCTTTCACCCCTCCACTTT
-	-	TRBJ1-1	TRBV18	CASSPTRQGNTEAFF	TGTGCCAGCTCACCAACAAGGCAGGGGAACACTGAAGCTTTCTTT
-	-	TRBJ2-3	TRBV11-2	CASTPIGIASTDTQYF	TGTGCCAGCACCCCTATCGGCATCGCTAGCACAGATACGCAGTATTTT
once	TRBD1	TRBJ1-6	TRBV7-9	CASSVSGTAAHF	TGTGCCAGCAGCGTATCCGGGACAGCGGCCCACTTT
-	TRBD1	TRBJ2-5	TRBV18	CASSPSTGRRETQYF	TGTGCCAGCTCACCCTCGACAGGGCGGCGGGAGACCCAGTACTTC
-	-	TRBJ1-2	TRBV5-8	CASRVGGSYYGYTF	TGTGCCAGCAGGGTTGGGGGCAGCTACTATGGCTACACCTTC
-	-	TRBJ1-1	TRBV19	CASSPSGRGVTEAFF	TGTGCCAGTAGTCCCTCGGGGAGGGGCGTCACTGAAGCTTTCTTT
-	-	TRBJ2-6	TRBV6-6	CASSRPGPKGGGSGANVLTF	TGTGCCAGCAGTCGACCGGGACCCAAGGGAGGGGGGTCTGGGGCCAACGTCCTGACTTTC
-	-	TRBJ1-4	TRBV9	CASSVDRTNEKLFF	TGTGCCAGCAGCGTAGACAGAACTAATGAAAAACTGTTTTTT
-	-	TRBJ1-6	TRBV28	CASKRDRGSPLHF	TGTGCCAGCAAGCGGGACCGGGGGTCACCCCTCCACTTT
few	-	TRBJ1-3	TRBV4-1	CASSQGTAIHSGNTIYF	TGCGCCAGCAGCCAAGGGACAGCAATACACTCTGGAAACACCATATATTTT
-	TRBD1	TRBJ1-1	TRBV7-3	CASSIGQGHTEAFF	TGTGCCAGCAGCATCGGACAGGGCCACACTGAAGCTTTCTTT
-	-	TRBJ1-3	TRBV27	CASSLREGTGNTIYF	TGTGCCAGCAGTTTACGGGAGGGTACGGGAAACACCATATATTTT
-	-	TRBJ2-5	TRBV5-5	CASSLAGGETQYF	TGTGCCAGCAGCCTCGCCGGCGGGGAGACCCAGTACTTC
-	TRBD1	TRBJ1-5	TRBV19	CASSIGTGPTGQPQHF	TGTGCCAGTAGTATTGGGACAGGGCCAACGGGACAGCCCCAGCATTTT
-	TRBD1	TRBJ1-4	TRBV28	CASRAGGGEKLFF	TGTGCCAGCCGCGCAGGGGGCGGTGAAAAACTGTTTTTT
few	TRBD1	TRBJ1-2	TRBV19	CASSPLLRQGEDGYTF	TGTGCCAGTAGTCCCCTCTTACGACAGGGAGAAGATGGCTACACCTTC
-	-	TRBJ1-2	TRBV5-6	CASSSSGPPYGYTF	TGTGCCAGCAGCTCGTCCGGGCCACCGTATGGCTACACCTTC
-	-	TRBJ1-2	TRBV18	CASSPSGTPYGYTF	TGTGCCAGCTCACCATCCGGGACTCCCTATGGCTACACCTTC
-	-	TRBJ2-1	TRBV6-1	CASSEASRSYNEQFF	TGTGCCAGCAGTGAAGCATCCCGGTCCTACAATGAGCAGTTCTTC
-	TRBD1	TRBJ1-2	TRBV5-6	CASSKGQGSVGYTF	TGTGCCAGCAGCAAGGGACAGGGGTCTGTTGGCTACACCTTC
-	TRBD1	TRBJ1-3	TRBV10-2	CASSEWDRHSGNTIYF	TGCGCCAGCAGTGAGTGGGACAGACACTCTGGAAACACCATATATTTT
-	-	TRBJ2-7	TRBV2	CASSEAGGGANYEQYF	TGTGCCAGCAGTGAAGCGGGCGGTGGGGCCAACTACGAGCAGTACTTC
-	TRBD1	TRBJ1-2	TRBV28	CASSLTGGASGYTF	TGTGCCAGCAGTTTAACAGGGGGGGCCTCTGGCTACACCTTC
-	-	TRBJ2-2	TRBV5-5	CASSLATLGVVGELFF	TGTGCCAGCAGCTTAGCGACCTTAGGGGTGGTCGGGGAGCTGTTTTTT
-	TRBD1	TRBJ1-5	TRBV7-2	CASSSRQGGQPQHF	TGTGCCAGCAGCTCCAGACAGGGAGGTCAGCCCCAGCATTTT
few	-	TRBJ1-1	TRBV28	CASSLSEGGRTEAFF	TGTGCCAGCAGTTTATCGGAGGGGGGGCGGACTGAAGCTTTCTTT
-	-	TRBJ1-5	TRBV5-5	CASSLSTGRDNQPQHF	TGTGCCAGCAGCTTGAGCACAGGGAGGGACAATCAGCCCCAGCATTTT
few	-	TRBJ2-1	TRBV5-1	CATKIGTHYNEQFF	TGCGCCACCAAGATCGGGACACATTACAATGAGCAGTTCTTC
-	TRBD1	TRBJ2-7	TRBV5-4	CASSPGQGAYEQYF	TGTGCCAGCAGCCCCGGACAGGGGGCCTACGAGCAGTACTTC
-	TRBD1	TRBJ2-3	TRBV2	CATSRGQEDTQYF	TGTGCCACCAGCAGGGGGCAGGAAGATACGCAGTATTTT
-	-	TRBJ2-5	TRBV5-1	CASSLTSHEETQYF	TGCGCCAGCAGCTTGACATCGCACGAAGAGACCCAGTACTTC
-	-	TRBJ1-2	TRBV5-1	CASSGGQISGYTF	TGCGCCAGCAGCGGAGGACAGATCTCGGGCTACACCTTC
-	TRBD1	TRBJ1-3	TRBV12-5	CASGGGQGGKEAGNTIYF	TGTGCTAGTGGTGGGGGACAGGGGGGGAAGGAGGCTGGAAACACCATATATTTT
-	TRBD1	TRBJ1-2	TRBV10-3	CAISESNRGVYGYTF	TGTGCCATCAGTGAGTCGAACAGGGGGGTATATGGCTACACCTTC
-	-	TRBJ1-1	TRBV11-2	CASSSVSRTEAFF	TGTGCCAGCAGCTCCGTGTCCCGCACTGAAGCTTTCTTT
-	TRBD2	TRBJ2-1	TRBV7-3	CASSPAGASYNEQFF	TGTGCCAGCAGCCCAGCGGGGGCCTCCTACAATGAGCAGTTCTTC
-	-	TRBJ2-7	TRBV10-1	CASSEGLSSYEQYF	TGCGCCAGCAGTGAAGGGTTGAGCTCCTACGAGCAGTACTTC
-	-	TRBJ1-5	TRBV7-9	CASSSSGWQSNQPQHF	TGTGCCAGCAGCTCTAGCGGGTGGCAGAGCAATCAGCCCCAGCATTTT
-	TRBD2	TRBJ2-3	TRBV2	CASSGGLAARTDTQYF	TGTGCCAGCAGTGGGGGACTAGCGGCGCGCACAGATACGCAGTATTTT
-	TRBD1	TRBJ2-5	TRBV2	CASSDTHRGETQYF	TGTGCCAGCAGTGATACCCACAGGGGAGAGACCCAGTACTTC
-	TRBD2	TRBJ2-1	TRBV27	CASSFSGLAGGLSSNEQFF	TGTGCCAGCTCCTTTTCGGGACTAGCGGGGGGGCTTTCCTCCAATGAGCAGTTCTTC